The source of this TCR beta chain is a study of cytomegalovirus exposure and HLA in healthy donors. This clone was counted a single time. The antigen remains unidentified. This specimen includes other DNA sequences encoding the same CDR3. Some clones are missing from TCRdb's copy, which holds only in-frame ones; the method was immunoSEQ multiplex PCR. The sample gives 300,000 or so clones, approximately 91% of which show up once; around 0.96% is in the top ten. Study conclusions and caveats: Both high specificity and high sensitivity reportedly marked the classifier's diagnosis of cytomegalovirus status. Rare TCR sequences dominated, though some public TCRs recurred in many donors. The authors enumerated over 150 TCR beta chains as linked to cytomegalovirus.

This CDR3 comprises 14 residues. Germline V gives CDR1 SGHRS, CDR2 YFSETQ. Germline trimming cut 0 bases from V and 4 bases from J; bases unmatched to any gene: 3. The validation cohort, a group of under 150 subjects, included the donors and was separate from the approximately 700-subject first cohort. This clonotype was sampled from a young man in good health and CMV-seronegative. The sample comprised PBMCs. This chain uses TRBV5-1 with TRBJ1-2; TRBD1 matches 7 bases. The CDR3 region is CASSLEGAGYGYTF. The CDR3 DNA reads TGCGCCAGCAGCTTGGAGGGGGCCGGCTATGGCTACACCTTC. The whole variable domain, remainder taken from reference TRBV5-1 and TRBJ1-2, is KAGVTQTPRYLIKTRGQQVTLSCSPISGHRSVSWYQQTPGQGLQFLFEYFSETQRNKGNFPGRFSGRQFSNSRSEMNVSTLELGDSALYLCASSLEGAGYGYTFGSGTRLTVV.